Each of the 20 T cell receptor beta chains below was sequenced from the same sample in a study of cytomegalovirus exposure and HLA in healthy donors. PCR used 60 Vbeta primers and 13 Jbeta primers. Libraries were prepared by immunoSEQ multiplex PCR; TCRdb keeps only in-frame clonotypes and omits some of them. The data contain around 150,000 clones, roughly 72% of them singletons. Specimen: PBMCs. These receptors were obtained from a middle-aged man in good health and CMV-seropositive.

This chain links TRBV4-2 with TRBJ2-3; D is undetermined. The V and J ends lost 1 base and 1 base respectively, with 9 bases between them. The V gene's germline CDR1 is LGHNA and CDR2 YNFKEQ. This CDR3 is built from 15 residues. CDR3 sequence: CASSQGSSGTDTQYF. Here the CDR3 DNA reads TGTGCCAGCAGCCAAGGAAGCAGCGGCACAGATACGCAGTATTTT.

This chain joins TRBV6-5 and TRBJ1-4, with D perhaps TRBD1 (6 bases). The CDR3 runs to 14 residues. V dropped 7 bases and J dropped 0 bases, with 9 bases sitting between them. CDR1 is MNHEY and CDR2 is SVGAGI in the germline V gene. The CDR3, as DNA: TGTGCCAGCAATTCAGGGGCAACTAATGAAAAACTGTTTTTT. Protein sequence: CASNSGATNEKLFF.

The rearrangement uses TRBV4-3 and TRBJ2-7; D may be TRBD2 (6 bases). The CDR3 runs 14 residues. Germline V lookup: CDR1 LGHNA, CDR2 YSLEER. Deletions cut 4 bases from V and 3 bases from J, with 13 bases between. CDR3 loop: CASSRGTASYEQYF. The DNA for the CDR3 is TGCGCCAGCAGCCGCGGGACGGCTAGCTACGAGCAGTACTTC.

V gene TRBV19 combines with J gene TRBJ1-3; no clear D. CDR3 length equals 13 residues. Germline CDR1 is LNHDA and CDR2 is SQIVND (reference sequence). V shed 4 bases and J shed 7 bases, with 11 bases lying between them. The CDR3 sequence: CASSTIQINTIYF. The CDR3 DNA reads as TGTGCCAGTAGTACAATACAGATCAACACCATATATTTT.

This clone was seen once. Its ends do not fully match the called genes, so a read error is possible. The chain couples TRBV7-9 to TRBJ1-1; the D is unclear. The CDR3 length is 13 residues. Germline V gives CDR1 SEHNR, CDR2 FQNEAQ (reference sequence). CDR3 in DNA: TGTTCCAGCAGCACCGCGGGGAGTGAGGGAGCTTTCTTT. Protein sequence: CSSSTAGSEGAFF.

V is TRBV7-9 and J is TRBJ2-7; weak D call: TRBD2 (6 bases). Per the germline V gene, CDR1 is SEHNR and CDR2 is FQNEAQ (reference sequence). V was trimmed by 0 bases and J by 1 base, leaving 7 bases between them. The CDR3 totals 14 residues. CDR3 sequence (DNA): TGTGCCAGCAGCTTAGCGGCGGGATCCTACGAGCAGTACTTC. It yields the protein CASSLAAGSYEQYF.

This clone came up a few times. V is TRBV27 and J is TRBJ2-5; D is uncertain. CDR1 MNHEY and CDR2 SMNVEV come from the germline V gene (reference sequence). Deletions cut 4 bases from V and 4 bases from J, with 10 bases between. This CDR3 is 13 amino acids long. The DNA of the CDR3 is TGTGCCAGCAGTTCGGCGGTGGGAGAGACCCAGTACTTC. It encodes CASSSAVGETQYF.

The CDR3 DNA reads TGTGCCTGGAGTAATCTGGGCAGTCAGCCCCAGCATTTT. Translation gives CAWSNLGSQPQHF. The rearrangement joins TRBV30 to TRBJ1-5, with D hard to call. The CDR3 spans 13 residues. Germline V CDR1 and CDR2: GTSNPN, SVGIG (reference sequence). V gave up 2 bases and J gave up 6 bases, with 11 bases separating them.

The rearrangement joins TRBV6-1 to TRBJ1-5; 8 positions agree with TRBD1. The CDR3 sequence is 15 residues long. Germline values: CDR1 MNHNS, CDR2 SASEGT. The junction had 9 bases not matched to a gene; V was cut back by 4 bases and J by 7 bases. DNA for the CDR3: TGTGCCAGCAGTGTAAGTACAGGGGGAGGGCAGCCCCAGCATTTT. This gives the protein CASSVSTGGGQPQHF.

This sequence joins TRBV21-1 and TRBJ1-1; TRBD1, the table's D call, lacks a check against the DNA. TRBV21-1 is noted as a pseudogene. The CDR3 loop spans 15 amino acids. This chain's CDR3 is CASSKGAHHLSPLFF. DNA for the CDR3: TGTGCCAGCAGCAAAGGGGCGCACCACCTCTCCCCGCTTTTCTTT.

The genes are TRBV9 and TRBJ2-2; a possible D gene is TRBD2 (5 bases). Germline loops: CDR1 SGDLS, CDR2 YYNGEE. This CDR3 contains 16 residues. Trimming removed 3 bases from V and 3 bases from J, with 15 bases in between. The CDR3 DNA follows: TGTGCCAGCAGCGATCCGGACCGGGGAGACACCGGGGAGCTGTTTTTT. This translates into CASSDPDRGDTGELFF.

The V and J genes are TRBV29-1 and TRBJ1-2, with 8 bases fitting TRBD1. The germline V gene has CDR1 SQVTM and CDR2 ANQGSEA. The CDR3 totals 14 residues. V dropped 6 bases and J dropped 6; count of bases not matched to a gene: 12. The CDR3 nucleotides read TGCAGCGTGGACAGACAGGGGTCGAGGGATGGCTACACCTTC. Translation gives CSVDRQGSRDGYTF.

This sequence joins TRBV4-2 and TRBJ2-3; the D gene is possibly TRBD2 (7 bases). V dropped 1 base and J dropped 5 bases, with 16 bases sitting between them. The germline V gene has CDR1 LGHNA and CDR2 YNFKEQ. The CDR3 has 16 residues. The CDR3 is CASSQARGLGGDTQYF. The CDR3, as DNA: TGTGCCAGCAGCCAAGCCCGAGGACTAGGGGGAGATACGCAGTATTTT.

The chain joins TRBV19 to TRBJ2-5; D possibly corresponds to TRBD1 (6 bases). Germline V gives CDR1 LNHDA, CDR2 SQIVND (reference sequence). Trimming took 5 bases from V and 2 from J, leaving 9 bases between them. The CDR3 is made up of 13 amino acids. DNA for the CDR3: TGTGCCAGTAGTGACAGGTCGCAAGAGACCCAGTACTTC. Its translation is CASSDRSQETQYF.

The gene calls are TRBV5-1 and TRBJ2-1; 8 bases are shared with TRBD1. The junction had 6 bases not matched to a gene; V was cut back by 4 bases and J by 3 bases. The CDR3 is 15 amino acids. Looked up from germline, CDR1 is SGHRS and CDR2 is YFSETQ. CDR3 coding DNA: TGCGCCAGCAGCCCCGGACAGGGAGACTACAATGAGCAGTTCTTC. Its protein is CASSPGQGDYNEQFF. The whole variable domain, remainder taken from reference TRBV5-1 and TRBJ2-1, is KAGVTQTPRYLIKTRGQQVTLSCSPISGHRSVSWYQQTPGQGLQFLFEYFSETQRNKGNFPGRFSGRQFSNSRSEMNVSTLELGDSALYLCASSPGQGDYNEQFFGPGTRLTVL.

The chain is built from TRBV7-2 and TRBJ2-7, with 8 bases identical to TRBD2. The CDR3 contains 17 residues. Losses at the gene ends were 3 bases for V and 5 bases for J; bases not matched to a gene: 15. The V gene's germline CDR1 is SGHTA and CDR2 FQGNSA. The CDR3 DNA reads TGTGCCAGCAGCTTCCGACGGCGGGGGGCGGCCGGGAACGAGCAGTACTTC. Its protein product is CASSFRRRGAAGNEQYF.

The chain combines TRBV6-1 with TRBJ2-3; D perhaps matches TRBD1 (6 bases). Germline lookup yields CDR1 MNHNS and CDR2 SASEGT. Trimming pared 6 bases from V and 0 bases from J, leaving 13 bases between. This CDR3 is 15 amino acids long. CDR3 sequence: CASREDSSSTDTQYF. DNA of the CDR3: TGTGCCAGCAGAGAGGACAGCTCTAGCACAGATACGCAGTATTTT.

V is TRBV9 and J is TRBJ1-1; D is uncertain. This CDR3 contains 12 residues. V was trimmed by 0 bases and J by 7 bases, leaving 7 bases between them. Germline loops: CDR1 SGDLS, CDR2 YYNGEE. The CDR3 spells CASSVAFGEAFF. The CDR3 nucleotides read TGTGCCAGCAGCGTAGCTTTCGGTGAAGCTTTCTTT.

The chain links TRBV11-3 to TRBJ2-2, with D unclear. With 5 bases removed from V and 6 bases from J, the gap between germline ends came to 10 bases. The CDR3 contains 13 residues. Germline V gene lookup returns CDR1 SGHNT and CDR2 YENEEA. The DNA of the CDR3 is TGTGCCAGCAGCCAGGTTACCCCCGGGGAGCTGTTTTTT. Translation gives CASSQVTPGELFF.

The V gene is TRBV4-3, the J gene TRBJ2-5; D is uncertain. The J call may not be correct, given that the DNA end is closer to TRBJ2-7. The CDR3 has 13 amino acids. Germline V lookup: CDR1 LGHNA, CDR2 YSLEER. This CDR3 reads CASSQGLLYEQYF. The CDR3 coding sequence is TGCGCCAGCAGCCAAGGACTTCTCTACGAGCAGTACTTC.